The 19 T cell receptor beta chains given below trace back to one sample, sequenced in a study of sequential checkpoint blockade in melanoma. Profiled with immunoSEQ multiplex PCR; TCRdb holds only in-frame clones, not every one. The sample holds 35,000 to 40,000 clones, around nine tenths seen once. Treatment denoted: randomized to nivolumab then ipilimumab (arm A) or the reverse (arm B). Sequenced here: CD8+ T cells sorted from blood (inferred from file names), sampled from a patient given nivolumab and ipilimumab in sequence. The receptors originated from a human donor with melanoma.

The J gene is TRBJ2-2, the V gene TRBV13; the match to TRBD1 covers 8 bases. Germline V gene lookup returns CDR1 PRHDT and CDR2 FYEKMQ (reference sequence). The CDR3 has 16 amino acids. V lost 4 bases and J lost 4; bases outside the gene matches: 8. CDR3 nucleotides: TGTGCCAGCAGCTCACAGGGGGGCTACCTCACCGGGGAGCTGTTTTTT. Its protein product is CASSSQGGYLTGELFF.

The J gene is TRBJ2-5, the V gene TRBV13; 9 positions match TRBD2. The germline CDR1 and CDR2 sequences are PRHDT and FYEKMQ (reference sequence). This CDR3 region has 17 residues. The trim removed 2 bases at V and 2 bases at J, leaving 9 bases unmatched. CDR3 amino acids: CASSLYGLANSQETQYF. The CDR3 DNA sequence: TGTGCCAGCAGCTTATACGGACTAGCGAATTCACAAGAGACCCAGTACTTC.

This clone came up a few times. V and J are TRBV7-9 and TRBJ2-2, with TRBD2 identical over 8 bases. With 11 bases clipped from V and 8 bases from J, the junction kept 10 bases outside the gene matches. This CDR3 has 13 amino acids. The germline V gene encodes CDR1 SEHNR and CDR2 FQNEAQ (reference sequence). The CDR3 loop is CARQAGGAGELFF. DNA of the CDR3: TGTGCCCGCCAGGCGGGAGGCGCGGGGGAGCTGTTTTTT.

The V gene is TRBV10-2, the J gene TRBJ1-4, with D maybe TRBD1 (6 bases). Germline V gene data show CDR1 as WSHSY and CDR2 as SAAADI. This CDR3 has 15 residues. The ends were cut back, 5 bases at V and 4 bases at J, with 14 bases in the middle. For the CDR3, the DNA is TGCGCCAGCAGTCCGAATCAGGGGTTTAATGAAAAACTGTTTTTT. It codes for CASSPNQGFNEKLFF.

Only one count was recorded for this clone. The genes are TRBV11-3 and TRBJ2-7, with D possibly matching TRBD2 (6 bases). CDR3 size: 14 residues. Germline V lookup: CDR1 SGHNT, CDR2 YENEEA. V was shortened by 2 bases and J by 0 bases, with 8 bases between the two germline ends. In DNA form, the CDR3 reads TGTGCCAGCAGCTTACGGGGGATCTCCTACGAGCAGTACGTC. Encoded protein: CASSLRGISYEQYV.

The CDR3: CASSWGSSGSSYEQYF. Here the CDR3 DNA reads TGTGCCAGCAGTTGGGGGTCTAGCGGGAGCTCCTACGAGCAGTACTTC. The chain has TRBV28 and TRBJ2-7, with TRBD2 matching over 10 bases. Per germline, CDR1 MDHEN and CDR2 SYDVKM. The CDR3 loop spans 16 amino acids. With 4 bases clipped from V and 0 bases from J, the junction kept 6 bases outside the gene matches.

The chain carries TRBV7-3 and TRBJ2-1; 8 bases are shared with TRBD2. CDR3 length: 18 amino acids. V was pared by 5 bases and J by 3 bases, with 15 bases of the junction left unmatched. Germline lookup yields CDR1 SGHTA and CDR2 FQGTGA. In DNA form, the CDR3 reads TGTGCCAGCAGCCCCCTATCCCCCGGACTAGCCAACTACAATGAGCAGTTCTTC. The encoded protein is CASSPLSPGLANYNEQFF.

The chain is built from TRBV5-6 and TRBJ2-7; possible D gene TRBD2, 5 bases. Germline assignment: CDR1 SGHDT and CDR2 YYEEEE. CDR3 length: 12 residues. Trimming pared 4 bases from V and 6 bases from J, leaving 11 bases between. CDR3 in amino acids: CASSLLGGEQYV. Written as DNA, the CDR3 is TGTGCCAGCAGCCTCCTTGGAGGCGAGCAGTACGTC.

The CDR3: CSVEGSGGRANEQFF. Written as DNA, the CDR3 is TGCAGCGTTGAAGGATCGGGCGGGAGGGCCAATGAGCAGTTCTTC. The V call is TRBV29-1, the J call TRBJ2-1; TRBD2 matches at 9 bases. The CDR3 sequence is 15 residues long. Germline CDR1 reads SQVTM; CDR2 reads ANQGSEA. Unmatched junction bases numbered 7, after V lost 1 base and J lost 6 bases.

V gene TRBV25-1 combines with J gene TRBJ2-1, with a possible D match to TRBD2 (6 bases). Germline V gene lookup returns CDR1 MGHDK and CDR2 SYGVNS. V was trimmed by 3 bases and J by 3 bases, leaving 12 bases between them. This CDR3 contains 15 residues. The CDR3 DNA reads TGTGCCAGCAGTGACCGGCCTAGCGTCTACAATGAGCAGTTCTTC. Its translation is CASSDRPSVYNEQFF.

Here the CDR3 reads CASTGQEGEQYV. CDR3 in DNA: TGTGCCAGCACGGGACAGGAGGGCGAGCAGTACGTC. This chain joins TRBV2 and TRBJ2-7, with TRBD1 matching 8 bases. The germline CDR1 and CDR2 sequences are SNHLY and FYNNEI. J was trimmed by 6 bases and V by 7 bases; bases with no gene match: 5. The length of the CDR3 is 12 residues.

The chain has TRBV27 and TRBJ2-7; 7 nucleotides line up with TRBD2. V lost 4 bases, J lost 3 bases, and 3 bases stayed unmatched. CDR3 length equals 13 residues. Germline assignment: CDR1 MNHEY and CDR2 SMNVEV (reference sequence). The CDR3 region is CASSSRGSYEQYF. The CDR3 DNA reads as TGTGCCAGCAGTTCGCGCGGGAGCTACGAGCAGTACTTC.

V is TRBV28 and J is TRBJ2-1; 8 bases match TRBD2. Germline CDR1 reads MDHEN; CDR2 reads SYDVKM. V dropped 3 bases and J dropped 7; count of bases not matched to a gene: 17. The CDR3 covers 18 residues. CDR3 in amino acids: CASSLDNGRAVVFNEQFF. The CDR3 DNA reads TGTGCCAGCAGTTTGGATAACGGGAGGGCCGTAGTTTTTAATGAGCAGTTCTTC.

The CDR3 DNA sequence: TGTGCCACCAGCAGAGGCAGGGCGGACACCGGGGAGCTGTTTTTT. Translating gives CATSRGRADTGELFF. The V call is TRBV15, the J call TRBJ2-2; a possible D gene is TRBD1 (5 bases). The germline V gene encodes CDR1 LNHNV and CDR2 YYDKDF (reference sequence). The CDR3 has 15 amino acids. Deletions cut 1 base from V and 3 bases from J, with 9 bases between.

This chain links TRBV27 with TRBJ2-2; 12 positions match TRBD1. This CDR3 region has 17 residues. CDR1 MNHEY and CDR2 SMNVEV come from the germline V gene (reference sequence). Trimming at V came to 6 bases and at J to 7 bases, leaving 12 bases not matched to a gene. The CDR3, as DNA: TGTGCCAGCAGCCGCACGGGGACAGGGGGCGAATTCGGGGAGCTGTTTTTT. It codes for CASSRTGTGGEFGELFF.

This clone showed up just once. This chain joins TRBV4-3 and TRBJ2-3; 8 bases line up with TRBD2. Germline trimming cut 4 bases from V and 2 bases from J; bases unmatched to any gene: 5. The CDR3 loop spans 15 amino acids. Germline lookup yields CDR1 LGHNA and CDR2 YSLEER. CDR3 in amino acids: CASSPLAGNTDTQYF. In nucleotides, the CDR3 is TGCGCCAGCAGCCCTTTAGCGGGAAACACAGATACGCAGTATTTT.

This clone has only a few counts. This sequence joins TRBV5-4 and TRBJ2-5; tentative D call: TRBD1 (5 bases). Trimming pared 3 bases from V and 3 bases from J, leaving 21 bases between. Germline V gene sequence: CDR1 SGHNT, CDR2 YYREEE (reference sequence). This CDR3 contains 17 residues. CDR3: CASSSVDLGASKETQYF. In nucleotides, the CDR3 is TGTGCCAGCAGCTCGGTAGATTTAGGGGCATCGAAAGAGACCCAGTACTTC.

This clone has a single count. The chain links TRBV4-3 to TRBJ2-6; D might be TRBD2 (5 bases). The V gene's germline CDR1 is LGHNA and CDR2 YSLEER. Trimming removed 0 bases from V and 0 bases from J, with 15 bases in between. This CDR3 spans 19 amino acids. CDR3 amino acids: CASSQDISELNSGANVLTF. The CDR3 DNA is TGCGCCAGCAGCCAAGATATTAGCGAGCTAAACTCTGGGGCCAACGTCCTGACTTTC.

The CDR3 bases are TGTGCCAGCAGCCCCGGGACAGGGGGTAATATCCTGACTTTC. Translating it yields CASSPGTGGNILTF. The chain carries TRBV27 and TRBJ2-6, with 11 bases identical to TRBD1. The CDR3 contains 14 residues. The V and J ends lost 6 bases and 14 bases, in that order; junction bases with no gene match: 9. CDR1 and CDR2 (germline): MNHEY, SMNVEV (reference sequence).